This T cell receptor beta chain came from a study of blood T cell repertoires in COVID-19. Study overall: Both acute and convalescent COVID-19 samples were obtained from the United States, Italy and Spain. PBMCs, B-cell-depleted T cells, or T cells were the source of the cDNA or gDNA that made up the material.

CDR3 length equals 15 residues. V dropped 3 bases and J dropped 2 bases, with 13 bases sitting between them. Germline-derived CDR1 and CDR2 are MNHEY and SMNVEV (reference sequence). In the study's own analysis: Amplifying reference gene primers gave estimates of nucleated cell counts. This table comes from immunoSEQ multiplex PCR, and its TCRdb copy is limited to in-frame clones, with some not included. V and J calls plus clone size are reproduced from that table; the DNA served to infer D and trimming. The sample consists of around 70,000 clones, roughly 90% of them appearing once. The genes are TRBV27 and TRBJ2-5, with TRBD2 as a possible D gene (5 bases). This TCR was recovered from a human donor in a cohort sampled during active COVID-19. The sequencing input was peripheral blood. This CDR3 reads CASSFLGERQETQYF. The CDR3 bases are TGTGCCAGCAGTTTTCTCGGGGAGCGACAAGAGACCCAGTACTTC.